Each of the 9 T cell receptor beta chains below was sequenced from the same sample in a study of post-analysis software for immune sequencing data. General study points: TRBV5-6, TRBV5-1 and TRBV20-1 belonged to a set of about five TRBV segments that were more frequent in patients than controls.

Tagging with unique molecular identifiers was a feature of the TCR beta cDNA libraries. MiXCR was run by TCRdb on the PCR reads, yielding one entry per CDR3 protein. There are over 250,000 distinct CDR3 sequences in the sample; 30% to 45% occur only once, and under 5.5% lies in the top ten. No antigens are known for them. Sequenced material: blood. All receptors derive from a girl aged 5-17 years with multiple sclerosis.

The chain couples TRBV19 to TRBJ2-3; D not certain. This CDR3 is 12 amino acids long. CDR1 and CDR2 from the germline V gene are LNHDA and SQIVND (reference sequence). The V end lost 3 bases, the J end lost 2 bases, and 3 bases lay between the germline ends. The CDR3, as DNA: TGTGCCAGTAGTATTGCCACAGATACGCAGTATTTT. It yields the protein CASSIATDTQYF.

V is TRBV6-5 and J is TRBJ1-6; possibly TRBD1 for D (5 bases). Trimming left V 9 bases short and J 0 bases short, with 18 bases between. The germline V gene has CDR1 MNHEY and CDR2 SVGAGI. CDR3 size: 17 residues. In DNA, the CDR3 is TGTGCCAGTCAGTTCAGGGCGGCAAGCTCCTATAATTCACCCCTCCACTTT. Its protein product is CASQFRAASSYNSPLHF.

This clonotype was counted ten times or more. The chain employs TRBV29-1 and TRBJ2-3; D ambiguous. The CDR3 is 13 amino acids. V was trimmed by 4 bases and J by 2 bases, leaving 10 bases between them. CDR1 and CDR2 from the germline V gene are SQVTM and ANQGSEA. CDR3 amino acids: CSVVGFDTDTQYF. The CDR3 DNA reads TGCAGCGTTGTAGGGTTCGACACAGATACGCAGTATTTT.

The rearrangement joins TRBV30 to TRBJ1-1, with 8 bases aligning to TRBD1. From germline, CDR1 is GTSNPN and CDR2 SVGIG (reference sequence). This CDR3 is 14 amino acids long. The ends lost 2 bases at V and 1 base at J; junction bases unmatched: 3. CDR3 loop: CAWSWDRQNTEAFF. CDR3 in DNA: TGTGCCTGGAGTTGGGACAGGCAGAACACTGAAGCTTTCTTT.

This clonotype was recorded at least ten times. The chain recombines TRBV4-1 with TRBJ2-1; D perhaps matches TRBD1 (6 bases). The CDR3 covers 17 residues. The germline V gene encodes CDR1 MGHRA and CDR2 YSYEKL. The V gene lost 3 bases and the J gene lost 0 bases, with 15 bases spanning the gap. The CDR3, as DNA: TGCGCCAGCAGCCAGGTACAGGGAAGGGGCTCCTACAATGAGCAGTTCTTC. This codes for CASSQVQGRGSYNEQFF.

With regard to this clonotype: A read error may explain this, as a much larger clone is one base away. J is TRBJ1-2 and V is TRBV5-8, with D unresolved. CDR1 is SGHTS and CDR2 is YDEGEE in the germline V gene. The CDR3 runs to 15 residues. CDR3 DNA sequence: TGTGCCAGCAGCTTGGGACCGACCGCTAACTGTGGCTACACCTTC. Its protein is CASSLGPTANCGYTF.

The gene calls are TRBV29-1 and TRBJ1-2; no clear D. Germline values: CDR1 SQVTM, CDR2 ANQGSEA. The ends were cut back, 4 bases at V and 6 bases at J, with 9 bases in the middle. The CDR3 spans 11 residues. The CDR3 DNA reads TGCAGCGTTGTAGGGAAGGATGGCTACACCTTC. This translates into CSVVGKDGYTF.

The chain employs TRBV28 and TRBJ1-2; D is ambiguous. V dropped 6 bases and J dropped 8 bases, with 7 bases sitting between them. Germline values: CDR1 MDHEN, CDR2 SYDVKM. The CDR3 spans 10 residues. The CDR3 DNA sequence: TGTGCCAGCAGAAACCAGGGCTACACCTTC. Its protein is CASRNQGYTF.

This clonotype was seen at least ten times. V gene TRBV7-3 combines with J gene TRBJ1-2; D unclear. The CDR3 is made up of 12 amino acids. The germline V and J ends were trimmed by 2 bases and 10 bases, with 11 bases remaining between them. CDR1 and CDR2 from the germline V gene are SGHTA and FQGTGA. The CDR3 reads CASSLYGRSYTF. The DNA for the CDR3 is TGTGCCAGCAGCTTATACGGCAGGTCCTACACCTTC.